This paragraph covers one T cell receptor (beta chain) sequence. Multiplex touch-down PCR with TRB-A/B primers amplified rearranged V-D-J TRB sequences. TCRdb ran MiXCR on the multiplex PCR reads and lists one entry per CDR3 protein. The repertoire holds approximately 2,600 distinct CDR3 sequences, with 50% to 75% as singletons. This specimen belongs to a study of T cell repertoires in aging, cancer and after chemotherapy. About the research overall: The full dataset contained several million TCR reads.

This CDR3 has 18 amino acids. V was pared by 3 bases and J by 2 bases, with 15 bases of the junction left unmatched. Peripheral blood genomic DNA, not sorted cells or RNA, was the template. The specimen sequenced was blood. The chain links TRBV12-3 or TRBV12-4 to TRBJ2-7; 8 bases are a match to TRBD2. This receptor was obtained from a human donor with a solid tumor. The CDR3 DNA follows: TGTGCCAGCAGTTTTGGTTTTCGCTTCGGACTAGCCGCCTACGAGCAGTACTTC. Amino acid sequence: CASSFGFRFGLAAYEQYF.